Presented here are 28 T cell receptor beta chains from one specimen sequenced in a study of T cells expressing NK-cell markers. Using the 5' RACE reads, TCRdb records one entry per CDR3 protein without DNA. This repertoire includes almost 450,000 distinct CDR3 sequences. Material: blood T cells: a sorted CD56 or NKG2C T cell subset, CD4+ or CD8+ T cells, or bulk PBMC T cells (not recorded which). Receptor source: a woman aged 18 to 75 in good health.

The CDR3 is CASSLGIASGSYGDEQFF. The chain recombines TRBV11-2 with TRBJ2-1; TCRdb's D call, TRBD2, is unchecked because there is no DNA. The germline V gene has CDR1 SGHAT and CDR2 FQNNGV. The CDR3 extends over 18 amino acids.

V gene TRBV5-1 combines with J gene TRBJ2-7; TCRdb gives TRBD2 as the D gene, but with no DNA this cannot be confirmed. Germline assignment: CDR1 SGHRS and CDR2 YFSETQ. The CDR3 consists of 18 residues. The chain's CDR3 is CASSLAAAGGTNSYEQYF. Full variable domain (remainder filled in from reference TRBV5-1 and TRBJ2-7): KAGVTQTPRYLIKTRGQQVTLSCSPISGHRSVSWYQQTPGQGLQFLFEYFSETQRNKGNFPGRFSGRQFSNSRSEMNVSTLELGDSALYLCASSLAAAGGTNSYEQYFGPGTRLTVT.

The chain couples TRBV7-2 to TRBJ2-5; checking the TCRdb D call of TRBD1 is not possible without DNA. Germline CDR1 is SGHTA and CDR2 is FQGNSA. The CDR3 sequence is 15 residues long. The CDR3 loop is CASSPGTGAKETQYF. Variable domain in full (rest from reference TRBV7-2 and TRBJ2-5): GAGVSQSPSNKVTEKGKDVELRCDPISGHTALYWYRQSLGQGLEFLIYFQGNSAPDKSGLPSDRFSAERTGGSVSTLTIQRTQQEDSAVYLCASSPGTGAKETQYFGPGTRLLVL.

V gene TRBV7-2 combines with J gene TRBJ2-3; TCRdb's D call, TRBD2, is unchecked because there is no DNA. The CDR3 consists of 16 residues. Germline V gene sequence: CDR1 SGHTA, CDR2 FQGNSA. This chain's CDR3 is CASRLLAGGGPDTQYF. The variable domain in full, with the rest retrieved from reference TRBV7-2 and TRBJ2-3, is GAGVSQSPSNKVTEKGKDVELRCDPISGHTALYWYRQSLGQGLEFLIYFQGNSAPDKSGLPSDRFSAERTGGSVSTLTIQRTQQEDSAVYLCASRLLAGGGPDTQYFGPGTRLTVL.

This rearrangement joins TRBV7-2 to TRBJ2-3; TCRdb's D call of TRBD1 is untestable without DNA. Germline CDR1 and CDR2: SGHTA and FQGNSA. This CDR3 has 12 residues. This CDR3 is CASSSRADTQYF. Full variable domain (missing parts from reference TRBV7-2 and TRBJ2-3): GAGVSQSPSNKVTEKGKDVELRCDPISGHTALYWYRQSLGQGLEFLIYFQGNSAPDKSGLPSDRFSAERTGGSVSTLTIQRTQQEDSAVYLCASSSRADTQYFGPGTRLTVL.

This chain connects TRBV12-3 or TRBV12-4 to TRBJ2-1. The CDR3 runs 15 residues. The CDR3: CASSLWLPPNNEQFF.

The V call is TRBV3-1, the J call TRBJ1-1; TCRdb picks TRBD1, but there is no DNA to check that call. CDR3 length: 13 amino acids. The germline V gene encodes CDR1 LGHDT and CDR2 YNNKEL (reference sequence). CDR3 loop: CASRLSGHTEAFF.

The chain joins TRBV24-1 to TRBJ2-7; the D gene TCRdb calls, TRBD1, cannot be checked with no DNA. Germline V lookup: CDR1 KGHDR, CDR2 SFDVKD. The CDR3 is made up of 16 amino acids. CDR3 region: CATSDTGQGRPGEQYF.

The chain has TRBV6-1 and TRBJ1-1; TCRdb calls TRBD1, which cannot be checked without DNA. The germline gives CDR1 MNHNS, CDR2 SASEGT. This CDR3 spans 13 amino acids. The CDR3 spells CASSRTGASEAFF.

CDR3 sequence reads: CSVVGLAGAVEGTGELFF. The rearrangement links TRBV29-1 to TRBJ2-2; no DNA is available, so the TRBD2 call from TCRdb remains unchecked. This CDR3 has 18 residues. Germline CDR1 is SQVTM and CDR2 is ANQGSEA.

J is TRBJ2-7 and V is TRBV6-1; TCRdb's assignment of TRBD2 cannot be checked, as there is no DNA. The germline V gene encodes CDR1 MNHNS and CDR2 SASEGT. The CDR3 runs 15 residues. The CDR3 spells CASSKTTSAILEQYF.

V is TRBV11-2 and J is TRBJ2-1; TCRdb picks TRBD2, but there is no DNA to check that call. In germline, CDR1 is SGHAT, CDR2 FQNNGV. This CDR3 region has 15 residues. Here the CDR3 reads CASSPTSGPYNEQFF.

The genes are TRBV27 and TRBJ1-3. Germline V gene sequence: CDR1 MNHEY, CDR2 SMNVEV (reference sequence). The CDR3 has 15 amino acids. CDR3 sequence: CASSRTGGPGNTIYF.

J is TRBJ1-1 and V is TRBV12-3 or TRBV12-4. CDR3 length: 14 residues. The CDR3 spells CASSLAGRTTEAFF.

The chain couples TRBV28 to TRBJ1-1; TCRdb selects TRBD1, and the lack of DNA leaves this call unchecked. This CDR3 is built from 14 residues. Germline values: CDR1 MDHEN, CDR2 SYDVKM. CDR3 protein: CASSLRTVYTEAFF.

The gene calls are TRBV3-1 and TRBJ2-1; the D gene TCRdb calls, TRBD2, cannot be checked with no DNA. This CDR3 is 19 amino acids long. The germline gives CDR1 LGHDT, CDR2 YNNKEL (reference sequence). CDR3 loop: CASSQTGTRNTLSYNEQFF.

The rearrangement joins TRBV6-5 to TRBJ1-1; lacking DNA, the TRBD1 call made by TCRdb goes unchecked. This CDR3 contains 13 residues. Germline CDR1 is MNHEY and CDR2 is SVGAGI. The CDR3 loop reads CASSYTQGAEAFF.

This rearrangement joins TRBV4-2 to TRBJ1-3; TCRdb outputs TRBD1, but without DNA this stays unchecked. The CDR3 loop spans 19 amino acids. Germline CDR1 reads LGHNA; CDR2 reads YNFKEQ. This CDR3 is CASSQVFGGNEASGNTIYF.

V gene TRBV15 combines with J gene TRBJ2-4. The germline CDR1 and CDR2 sequences are LNHNV and YYDKDF (reference sequence). The CDR3 sequence is 14 residues long. This chain's CDR3 is CATSRDVTKNIQYF.

The chain's CDR3 is CASSPSGTGTNEKLFF. The gene calls are TRBV7-9 and TRBJ1-4; TCRdb's D call of TRBD1 is untestable without DNA. The CDR3 has 16 amino acids. Germline assignment: CDR1 SEHNR and CDR2 FQNEAQ (reference sequence).

The rearrangement uses TRBV20-1 and TRBJ1-5; checking the TCRdb D call of TRBD1 is not possible without DNA. Germline loops: CDR1 DFQATT, CDR2 SNEGSKA (reference sequence). The CDR3 consists of 15 residues. The CDR3 spells CSARDRTHGNQPQHF.

The V call is TRBV6-5, the J call TRBJ2-7; TCRdb's D gene call, TRBD2, goes unchecked for lack of DNA. The CDR3 length is 16 residues. Germline V CDR1 and CDR2: MNHEY, SVGAGI. CDR3 sequence: CASSYSAEGLPYEQYF.

The chain has TRBV29-1 and TRBJ2-2; lacking DNA, the TRBD2 call made by TCRdb goes unchecked. The germline gives CDR1 SQVTM, CDR2 ANQGSEA. There are 15 residues in the CDR3. CDR3 residues: CSVEGPAGGTGELFF.

This chain connects TRBV18 to TRBJ1-5; TCRdb's D gene call, TRBD1, goes unchecked for lack of DNA. The CDR3 covers 14 residues. Germline CDR1 and CDR2: KGHSH and LQKENI. CDR3 protein: CASSANGQPQPQHF.

This chain links TRBV7-9 with TRBJ2-1; TCRdb designates TRBD1, a call that cannot be tested without DNA. The CDR3 has 13 amino acids. The germline V gene encodes CDR1 SEHNR and CDR2 FQNEAQ (reference sequence). This CDR3 is CASSLIRAGEQFF.

CDR3 sequence reads: CASSYRTGTGTEAFF. The J gene is TRBJ1-1, the V gene TRBV7-8; there is no DNA to check the TCRdb D call of TRBD1. The CDR3 loop spans 15 amino acids. Germline values: CDR1 SGHVS, CDR2 FQNEAQ.

The chain is built from TRBV20-1 and TRBJ1-4; TCRdb names TRBD1, which stays unverified in the absence of DNA. The CDR3 extends over 14 amino acids. Germline V lookup: CDR1 DFQATT, CDR2 SNEGSKA (reference sequence). The CDR3 sequence is CSARVRGRDEKLFF.

V gene TRBV19 combines with J gene TRBJ1-5; TCRdb outputs TRBD1, but without DNA this stays unchecked. CDR3 length equals 16 residues. Germline V gene lookup returns CDR1 LNHDA and CDR2 SQIVND (reference sequence). The CDR3 here is CASSTVRDRGNQPQHF.